This T cell receptor (beta chain) is from a study of T cell responses to AZD1222 COVID-19 vaccine. V lost 1 base to trimming and J lost 2 bases, with 12 bases between them. CDR1 and CDR2 from the germline V gene are SEHNR and FQNEAQ (reference sequence). The CDR3 extends over 15 amino acids. The table came from immunoSEQ multiplex PCR; TCRdb's copy has only in-frame clones and leaves some out. The sample holds fewer than 130,000 clones, 90% to 95% seen once. The receptor was derived from an adult in good health. This chain links TRBV7-9 with TRBJ2-7; a possible D gene is TRBD2 (6 bases). Here the sequenced sample was peripheral blood, taken on day 0 of AZD1222 vaccination. The CDR3 loop reads CASSLGAGPTYEQYF. The CDR3 DNA reads TGTGCCAGCAGCTTAGGGGCGGGGCCCACCTACGAGCAGTACTTC.